The 7 T cell receptor beta chains presented below share a single source sample, sequenced in a study of identical twins (dated by TCRdb to 2016 to 2018). Receptor libraries were prepared by 5' RACE. Sequencing was carried out with an Illumina HiSeq 2000. Using fastp at Q25 and MiXCR, TCRdb reprocessed the public reads and kept productive beta chains. Every distinct CDR3 protein forms one entry, paired with its most common genes and DNA. The sample includes 400,000 to 500,000 distinct CDR3 sequences, with 13% to 15% observed a single time. Approximately 1% of the sample comes from the top ten. The same data also went into a second study, on yellow fever vaccine responses in identical twins.

The sequencing input was CD4+ T cells sorted from blood. Source of these receptors: a young woman in good health.

This clonotype appeared a few times. V is TRBV7-2 and J is TRBJ2-1, with D perhaps matching TRBD2 (6 bases). The CDR3 extends over 16 amino acids. V lost 3 bases to trimming and J lost 9 bases, with 21 bases between them. Germline CDR1 SGHTA, CDR2 FQGNSA. In DNA form, the CDR3 reads TGTGCCAGCAGCTTCCGTAGCGGTGGGCTGGGATCTGAGCAGTTCTTC. This translates into CASSFRSGGLGSEQFF.

This clonotype was observed a few times. The genes are TRBV28 and TRBJ2-1, with a possible D match to TRBD2 (7 bases). From germline, CDR1 is MDHEN and CDR2 SYDVKM. V was pared by 2 bases and J by 12 bases, with 20 bases between. The CDR3 spans 15 residues. CDR3 DNA sequence: TGTGCCAGCAGTTTAAAGGGGGGGGCCCTCGTCGGGCAGTTCTTC. It yields the protein CASSLKGGALVGQFF.

V is TRBV20-1 and J is TRBJ1-1; D is ambiguous. The CDR3 consists of 13 residues. V lost 3 bases to trimming and J lost 0 bases, with 8 bases between them. Germline V lookup: CDR1 DFQATT, CDR2 SNEGSKA (reference sequence). CDR3 DNA: TGCAGTGCTAGTTCGGCTATGAACACTGAAGCTTTCTTT. It yields the protein CSASSAMNTEAFF.

V and J are TRBV4-1 and TRBJ1-1; TRBD1 matches at 7 bases. There are 15 residues in the CDR3. The V and J ends lost 3 bases and 5 bases, in that order; junction bases with no gene match: 9. Germline V CDR1 and CDR2: MGHRA, YSYEKL. Written as DNA, the CDR3 is TGCGCCAGCAGCCATGAGACAGGGATGGGTACTGAAGCTTTCTTT. This translates into CASSHETGMGTEAFF.

The sample holds a few counts of this clonotype. This rearrangement joins TRBV20-1 to TRBJ2-2, with no clear D. The V gene's germline CDR1 is DFQATT and CDR2 SNEGSKA (reference sequence). V shed 1 base and J shed 6 bases, with 12 bases lying between them. This CDR3 contains 14 residues. The CDR3 region is CSARGIQGPGELFF. DNA of the CDR3: TGCAGTGCTAGAGGTATACAAGGGCCCGGGGAGCTGTTTTTT.

This clonotype was counted between two and nine times. V is TRBV11-2 and J is TRBJ2-1; D may be TRBD1 or TRBD2 (5 bases each). V was clipped by 4 bases and J by 2 bases, with 12 bases between them. The CDR3 has 15 amino acids. Looked up from germline, CDR1 is SGHAT and CDR2 is FQNNGV. The CDR3 region is CASSYRDPTYNEQFF. CDR3 sequence (DNA): TGTGCCAGCAGCTACCGGGACCCGACCTACAATGAGCAGTTCTTC. The complete variable domain, with remaining parts taken from reference TRBV11-2 and TRBJ2-1, reads EAGVAQSPRYKIIEKRQSVAFWCNPISGHATLYWYQQILGQGPKLLIQFQNNGVVDDSQLPKDRFSAERLKGVDSTLKIQPAKLEDSAVYLCASSYRDPTYNEQFFGPGTRLTVL.

The rearrangement joins TRBV20-1 to TRBJ2-7; 16 bases fit TRBD2. The CDR3 is 17 amino acids. Losses at the gene ends were 6 bases for V and 2 bases for J; bases not matched to a gene: 10. The germline V gene encodes CDR1 DFQATT and CDR2 SNEGSKA (reference sequence). The DNA for the CDR3 is TGCAGTGCCCACTCAGGCGGGACTAGCGGGAGGGCCTACGAGCAGTACTTC. Encoded protein: CSAHSGGTSGRAYEQYF.